This T cell receptor beta chain emerged from a study of T cells after yellow fever vaccination (dated by TCRdb to about 2019). At the level of the whole study: The SMART-Seq v4 Ultra Low Input RNA kit was used to prepare libraries from fractions with low cell numbers. Bulk TCR alpha and beta repertoires were sequenced longitudinally to track T-cell clones before and after primary and booster YFV17D yellow fever vaccination. Two healthy male donors, one aged 18 to 30 and one aged 30 to 39 years, were included in the cohort. Blood samples were taken at several timepoints before and after primary and secondary immunization, and bulk PBMC replicates and cell subsets were isolated.

Results the study describes overall, beyond this receptor: FACS-sorted repertoires could contain abundant contaminating clonotypes from the bulk population, so computational filtering was required. A small share of clonotypes was detected in both CD4 and CD8 compartments, with the overlap likely arising from convergent recombination. The secondary T-cell response was found to be weaker but faster than the primary response, with a peak reached on day 5 rather than on day 15. The study included only a couple of donors, which limits how far the findings can be generalized. After the booster, most clones that had expanded after primary vaccination were detected again (around 96% of CD4 and roughly nine tenths of CD8), suggesting broad maintenance of memory.

Synthesis of TCR cDNA relied on 5'RACE template switching, a step that introduced a universal primer site along with unique molecular identifiers. cDNA synthesis was primed from both the TCR alpha and TCR beta constant segments. Libraries were amplified in two PCR steps, with sample barcodes and sequencing adapters added in the second step. Libraries were sequenced on Illumina HiSeq 2500 (2x100 bp) or NovaSeq (2x150 bp). The authors processed their data as follows. MIGEC handled demultiplexing of reads and collapsing into UMI consensus sequences, while MiXCR performed V(D)J alignment. Vaccine-responding clonotypes were identified with edgeR using replicate PBMC samples, with FDR below 0.01 and a log2 fold change above 5 up to day 15 being required. CD4 or CD8 identity was assigned to each bulk clonotype according to whether the clonotype was present at higher abundance in the sequenced CD4 repertoire or the sequenced CD8 repertoire. The raw public reads went through TCRdb reprocessing: fastp at Q25, MiXCR clone calling, in-frame beta chains kept. Every entry covers one CDR3 protein and lists the most common genes and DNA from its rows. Clone size and V and J calls follow TCRdb, not the original study. Counted in this sample were 230,000 or so distinct CDR3 sequences; roughly 6.3% of them appeared once. Together, the top ten hold roughly 1% of the sample.

Compared with germline, V lacks 6 bases and J lacks 4 bases; bases without a gene match: 6. Counted from cysteine to phenylalanine, this CDR3 has 15 amino acids. CDR3 DNA is the only sequence kept; it has 45 bases, read in frame from the first base. The germline V gene (reference sequence) gives CDR1 as MNHNY and CDR2 as SVGAGI. The table lists this clonotype with a few counts. The antigen it binds to is not known. One base away there is no much larger clone; base qualities are not given. The sample's treatment or condition label is to be understood as: live attenuated yellow fever vaccine strain. A standard Ficoll-Paque protocol was used to isolate PBMCs from peripheral blood. Dynabeads CD4 and CD8 positive selection kits were used to isolate the CD4 and CD8 T-cell fractions. TriZol was used to extract RNA from bulk PBMCs, from CD4 and CD8 fractions, and from dextramer-positive and dextramer-negative fractions.

This receptor chain uses TRBV6-6 and TRBJ2-2; TRBD2 aligns with 9 central bases. The receptor's source is a man aged 25-45 years who received the YFV17D yellow fever vaccine. Material: CD4+ T cells sorted from PBMCs, obtained on the day of the yellow fever booster vaccination. This receptor carries the CDR3 CASRTSGLGTGELFF. The DNA sequence is as follows: TGTGCCAGCAGAACTAGCGGGCTCGGCACCGGGGAGCTGTTTTTT.